This T cell receptor beta chain was documented in a study of blood T cell repertoires in COVID-19. As for the study in general: T cells, B-cell-depleted T cells, or PBMCs supplied cDNA or gDNA.

The table lists this clone with a few counts. Sequencing used immunoSEQ multiplex PCR; TCRdb keeps in-frame clones, though not all of them. The data show around 100,000 clones, with 75% to 90% seen just once and 4.6% held by the top ten. The J segment lost 5 bases and the V segment lost 0 bases, leaving 5 bases of the junction unmatched. In germline, CDR1 is MGHRA, CDR2 YSYEKL. CDR3 length: 15 residues. V is TRBV4-1 and J is TRBJ2-5; 8 nucleotides agree with TRBD2. The clonotype was recovered from a woman aged 45-60 years with acute or convalescent COVID-19. The sample taken for sequencing was peripheral blood. The CDR3 loop reads CASSQDSGVGETQYF. The DNA of the CDR3 is TGCGCCAGCAGCCAAGATAGCGGGGTCGGGGAGACCCAGTACTTC.